Following are 20 T cell receptor beta chains from one sample sequenced in a study of kidney transplant recipient with SARS-CoV-2 infection. TCRdb ran MiXCR on the reads and lists one entry per CDR3 protein. Altogether 200,000 to 300,000 distinct CDR3 sequences are present, 29% being singletons, with the ten largest covering more than 6.5%. This specimen consisted of a blood sample, obtained at baseline and on day 111 from a kidney transplant recipient. The receptors here all came from a male patient aged 25 to 39 who had COVID-19 and was a kidney transplant recipient. Some T cells may be transferred from the graft donor.

In regard to this clonotype: Possible read error: a much larger clone is one base away. The chain joins TRBV6-5 to TRBJ1-1; tentatively, D is TRBD1 (5 bases). The CDR3 runs to 11 residues. V dropped 7 bases and J dropped 4 bases, with 7 bases sitting between them. CDR1 MNHEY and CDR2 SVGAGI come from the germline V gene. This chain's CDR3 is CASNRSTEAFF. The CDR3 nucleotides are TGTGCCAGCAACAGGAGCACTGAAGCTTTCTTT.

With regard to this clonotype: A read error is possible here, since a much larger clone lies one base away. The chain couples TRBV5-1 to TRBJ1-3; 7 bases are a match to TRBD1. Germline CDR1 SGHRS, CDR2 YFSETQ. The CDR3 covers 16 residues. CDR3 loop: CASSPGQFTSGNTTYF. The CDR3 nucleotides are TGCGCCAGCAGCCCGGGACAGTTTACTTCTGGAAACACCACATATTTT.

Turning to this clonotype: With a much larger clone just one base away, this may be a read error. Since the CDR3 does not end with the conserved phenylalanine or tryptophan, this likely comes from a read error. No DNA is shown, since the ends of the CDR3 on it are uncertain; the CDR3 is the one TCRdb lists. The genes are TRBV3-2 and TRBJ2-1; TRBD2, the table's D call, lacks a check against the DNA. TRBV3-2 is listed as a pseudogene. Termini included, the CDR3 measures 14 amino acids. This CDR3 is CASSQLAGDNEQFL.

With respect to this clonotype: A much larger clone differs from this one at a single base, so this may be a read error. No conserved phenylalanine or tryptophan is present at the end of the CDR3, so a read error is the likely explanation. This chain joins TRBV7-3 and TRBJ1-6; D gene uncertain. V was pared by 0 bases and J by 9 bases, with 12 bases between. Germline V CDR1 and CDR2: SGHTA, FQGTGA. The length of the CDR3 is 15 residues. CDR3 sequence (DNA): TGTGCCAGCAGCTTAACGAGCGGGAATGCTTCACCCCTCCACCTT. Translating gives CASSLTSGNASPLHL.

As for this clonotype: Given a much more abundant clone one base away, this may be a read error. This chain uses TRBV6-4 with TRBJ1-2, with D uncertain. CDR1 is MRHNA, CDR2 SNTAGT, per germline. The germline V and J ends were trimmed by 5 bases and 4 bases, with 23 bases remaining between them. The CDR3 covers 17 residues. CDR3 sequence (DNA): TGTGCCAGCAGTTGGCAGTGCTCACACGGAAGGACCTATGGCTACACCTTC. It codes for CASSWQCSHGRTYGYTF.

The sample holds many counts of this clonotype. The CDR3 sequence is CATSDHGDKKLFF. In nucleotides, the CDR3 is TGTGCCACCAGTGATCATGGGGACAAAAAACTGTTTTTT. The chain recombines TRBV24-1 with TRBJ1-4, with D possibly TRBD1 on 6 matching bases. Trimming took off 3 bases at V and 9 bases at J, with 10 bases between the two ends. This CDR3 contains 13 residues. Germline-derived CDR1 and CDR2 are KGHDR and SFDVKD.

The table lists this clonotype with a count of one. A much larger clone differs from this one at a single base, so this may be a read error. V gene TRBV11-3 combines with J gene TRBJ2-2; weak D call: TRBD1 (6 bases). Germline V gene lookup returns CDR1 SGHNT and CDR2 YENEEA. This CDR3 contains 16 residues. The CDR3 region is CASSRLGAANTGVLFF. As DNA, the CDR3 is TGTGCCAGCAGCCGCCTGGGGGCCGCGAACACCGGGGTGCTGTTTTTT.

This clonotype was seen many times. This rearrangement joins TRBV20-1 to TRBJ1-2; D gene uncertain. Trimming removed 0 bases from V and 0 bases from J, with 8 bases in between. Germline lookup yields CDR1 DFQATT and CDR2 SNEGSKA (reference sequence). The length of the CDR3 is 14 residues. The DNA for the CDR3 is TGCAGTGCTAGAGATCAGAATACTAACTATGGCTACACCTTC. Its translation is CSARDQNTNYGYTF.

Ten or more counts support this clonotype. This chain uses TRBV20-1 with TRBJ1-2; D uncertain. V lost 5 bases, J lost 4 bases, and 23 bases lay in between. The CDR3 has 16 residues. Per the germline V gene, CDR1 is DFQATT and CDR2 is SNEGSKA (reference sequence). In nucleotides, the CDR3 is TGCAGTGCTCGCACACAGCTGTTTCGAAAGACCTATGGCTACACCTTC. Its protein is CSARTQLFRKTYGYTF.

This clonotype came up many times. This sequence joins TRBV9 and TRBJ2-3, with 7 bases matching TRBD1. V was clipped by 2 bases and J by 5 bases; unmatched bases: 2. CDR1 SGDLS and CDR2 YYNGEE come from the germline V gene. This CDR3 comprises 13 residues. This CDR3 is CASSVSGGDTQYF. The CDR3 DNA reads as TGTGCCAGCAGCGTCTCAGGGGGAGATACGCAGTATTTT.

At least ten counts were recorded for this clonotype. The gene calls are TRBV3-2 and TRBJ2-1; the table's TRBD2 call for D was not verified on the DNA. TRBV3-2 is listed as a pseudogene. CDR3 length: 14 amino acids. For the CDR3, the DNA is TGTGCCAGCAGCCAAGTCGCTCTAGTCAATGAGCAGTTCTTC. The encoded protein is CASSQVALVNEQFF.

This clonotype has ten or more counts. The rearrangement joins TRBV18 to TRBJ1-1; 7 bases fit TRBD1. The V gene's germline CDR1 is KGHSH and CDR2 LQKENI. This CDR3 spans 15 amino acids. The V and J ends lost 2 bases and 4 bases, in that order; junction bases with no gene match: 7. CDR3 in amino acids: CASSPAGGQSTEAFF. The CDR3 DNA reads TGTGCCAGCTCACCAGCAGGGGGACAGAGCACTGAAGCTTTCTTT.

For this clonotype: A much larger clone differs by one base, so this may be a read error. The V gene is TRBV15, the J gene TRBJ1-2; no definite D call. Germline V gives CDR1 LNHNV, CDR2 YYDKDF (reference sequence). V lost 5 bases, J lost 7 bases, and 26 bases lay in between. This CDR3 has 17 residues. The chain's CDR3 is CATSQSKRCGKTCGYTF. For the CDR3, the DNA is TGTGCCACCAGCCAATCTAAAAGGTGTGGAAAGACCTGTGGCTACACCTTC.

In this sample, this clonotype turned up a few times. CDR3 bases: TGTGCCAGCGGGGGGGGCGGGAGGGATCTAGGTACGCAGTATTTT. The encoded protein is CASGGGGRDLGTQYF. V is TRBV27 and J is TRBJ2-3; 9 bases are a match to TRBD2. The CDR3 spans 15 residues. The V gene's germline CDR1 is MNHEY and CDR2 SMNVEV (reference sequence). V shed 8 bases, J shed 8 bases, and the junction held 14 bases outside the gene matches.

Concerning this clonotype: Given a much more abundant clone one base away, this may be a read error. This chain links TRBV12-3 or TRBV12-4 with TRBJ2-5; 7 nucleotides agree with TRBD1. The CDR3 is made up of 15 amino acids. The CDR3 DNA reads TGTGCCGGCAGTTTACACAGGGGTCCCCAAGAGACCCAGTACTTC. This gives the protein CAGSLHRGPQETQYF.

A word on this clonotype: A read error is possible here, since a much larger clone lies one base away. V gene TRBV3-1 combines with J gene TRBJ2-5, with a possible D match to TRBD2 (6 bases). The ends were cut back, 5 bases at V and 5 bases at J, with 24 bases in the middle. Germline loops: CDR1 LGHDT, CDR2 YNNKEL (reference sequence). This CDR3 spans 17 amino acids. CDR3 loop: CASSCGTPTSFSETQYF. The CDR3 coding sequence is TGTGCCAGCAGCTGCGGGACTCCCACTTCTTTCTCTGAGACCCAGTACTTC.

This clonotype was seen at least ten times. This chain joins TRBV29-1 and TRBJ2-7; D is possibly TRBD1 or TRBD2 (5 bases each). Trimming cost V 4 bases and J 7 bases, with 20 bases left between them. Germline values: CDR1 SQVTM, CDR2 ANQGSEA. The CDR3 length is 14 residues. The chain's CDR3 is CSVAQLRDLGEQYF. CDR3 in DNA: TGCAGCGTTGCCCAACTTCGGGACCTTGGGGAGCAGTACTTC.

This clonotype was counted many times. The chain links TRBV11-2 to TRBJ2-7; D is ambiguous. Germline V CDR1 and CDR2: SGHAT, FQNNGV. The length of the CDR3 is 13 residues. V lost 6 bases and J 3 bases, leaving 12 bases between the germline ends. CDR3 in DNA: TGTGCCAGCAGAAAACCCCCAGTCTACGAGCAGTACTTC. Amino acid sequence: CASRKPPVYEQYF.

About this clonotype: Given a much more abundant clone one base away, this may be a read error. The chain joins TRBV5-5 to TRBJ2-7; TRBD2 might be the D (5 bases). The CDR3 spans 13 residues. Looked up from germline, CDR1 is SGHKS and CDR2 is YYEKEE (reference sequence). The CDR3 nucleotides are TGTGCCGGCAGCTTGGCCGGGATCTACGAGCAGTACTTC. It encodes CAGSLAGIYEQYF.

This clonotype was recorded many times. The V call is TRBV20-1, the J call TRBJ2-7; TRBD2 matches at 8 bases. CDR3 length equals 15 residues. Germline trimming cut 5 bases from V and 1 base from J; bases unmatched to any gene: 10. Germline V CDR1 and CDR2: DFQATT, SNEGSKA (reference sequence). CDR3 DNA: TGCAGTGCTCAAGTCGGGGGGGCGGAATCCTACGAGCAGTACTTC. This codes for CSAQVGGAESYEQYF.